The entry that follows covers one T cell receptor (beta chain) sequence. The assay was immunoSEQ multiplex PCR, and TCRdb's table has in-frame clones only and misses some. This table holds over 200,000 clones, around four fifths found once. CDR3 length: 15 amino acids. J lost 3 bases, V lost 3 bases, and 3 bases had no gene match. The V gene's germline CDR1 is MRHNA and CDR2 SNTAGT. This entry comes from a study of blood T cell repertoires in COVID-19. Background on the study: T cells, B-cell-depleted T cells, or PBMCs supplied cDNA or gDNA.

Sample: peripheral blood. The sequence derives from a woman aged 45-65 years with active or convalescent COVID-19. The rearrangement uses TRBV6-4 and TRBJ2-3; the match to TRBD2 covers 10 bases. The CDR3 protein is CASSDETSGTDTQYF. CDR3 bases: TGTGCCAGCAGTGATGAGACTAGCGGGACAGATACGCAGTATTTT.